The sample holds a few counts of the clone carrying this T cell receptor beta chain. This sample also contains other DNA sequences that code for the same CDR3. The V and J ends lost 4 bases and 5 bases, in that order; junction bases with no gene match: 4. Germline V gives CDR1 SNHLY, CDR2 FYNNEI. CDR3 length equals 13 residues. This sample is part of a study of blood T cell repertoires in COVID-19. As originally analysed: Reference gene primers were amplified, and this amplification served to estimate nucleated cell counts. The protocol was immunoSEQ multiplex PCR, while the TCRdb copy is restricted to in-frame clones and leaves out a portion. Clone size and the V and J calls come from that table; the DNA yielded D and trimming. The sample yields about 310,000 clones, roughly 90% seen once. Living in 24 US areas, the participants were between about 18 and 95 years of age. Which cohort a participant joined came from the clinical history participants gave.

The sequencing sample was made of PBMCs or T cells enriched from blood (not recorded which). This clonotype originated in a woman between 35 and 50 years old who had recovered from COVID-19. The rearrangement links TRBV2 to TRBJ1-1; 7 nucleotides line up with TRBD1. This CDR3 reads CASSGQGWTEAFF. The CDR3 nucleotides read TGTGCCAGCAGTGGACAGGGCTGGACTGAAGCTTTCTTT. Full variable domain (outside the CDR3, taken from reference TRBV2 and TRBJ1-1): EPEVTQTPSHQVTQMGQEVILRCVPISNHLYFYWYRQILGQKVEFLVSFYNNEISEKSEIFDDQFSVERPDGSNFTLKIRSTKLEDSAMYFCASSGQGWTEAFFGQGTRLTVV.